This T cell receptor (beta chain) was captured by sequencing in a study of blood T cell repertoires in COVID-19. The table came from immunoSEQ multiplex PCR; TCRdb's copy has only in-frame clones and leaves some out. The sample comprises about 170,000 clones, more than 70% of which are singletons, and approximately 18% rests with the top ten. The CDR3 totals 17 residues. Per germline, CDR1 MNHEY and CDR2 SMNVEV (reference sequence). V was clipped by 5 bases and J by 7 bases; unmatched bases: 15. This clonotype was sampled from a woman between 65 and 79 years old who had recovered from COVID-19. The chain recombines TRBV27 with TRBJ2-1; 9 nucleotides line up with TRBD2. Specimen: peripheral blood. CDR3 amino acids: CASSRTGTSSPTNEQFF. The CDR3 nucleotides read TGTGCCAGCAGTAGAACCGGGACTAGCTCCCCAACGAATGAGCAGTTCTTC.